The 3 T cell receptor beta chains below come from one sample, sequenced in a study of T cell clonotyping in hematopoietic cell transplantation (dated by TCRdb to the early 2020s). Library creation used the immunoSEQ multiplex PCR assay. Imported from immuneACCESS, the table was reduced by TCRdb to in-frame sequences with V and J called. These copies leave out some clones; in studies compared against another copy, an unresolved V gene accounts for under half, and the cause of the remainder is not known. In all, the sample holds 3,500 to 5,500 clones, and 60% to 80% of those were seen once. The top ten hold more than 8.5% of the sample. The time point label here, explained by the study, means: 100 days after allo-HCT. Material: PBMCs, obtained 100 days after allogeneic stem cell transplant. The receptors were gathered from a male patient between 60 and 69 years old who had an allogeneic stem cell transplant, so the T cells may come from the graft donor. Some clones in this sample may be carry-over from other donors' samples.

The sample holds a few counts of this clone. The chain joins TRBV7-2 to TRBJ2-1, with a possible D match to TRBD2 (5 bases). V dropped 0 bases and J dropped 10 bases, with 13 bases sitting between them. Germline V lookup: CDR1 SGHTA, CDR2 FQGNSA. The length of the CDR3 is 14 residues. CDR3 residues: CASSLARALPEQFF. The DNA of the CDR3 is TGTGCCAGCAGCTTAGCGAGGGCACTGCCGGAGCAGTTCTTC. The whole variable domain, remainder taken from reference TRBV7-2 and TRBJ2-1, is GAGVSQSPSNKVTEKGKDVELRCDPISGHTALYWYRQSLGQGLEFLIYFQGNSAPDKSGLPSDRFSAERTGGSVSTLTIQRTQQEDSAVYLCASSLARALPEQFFGPGTRLTVL.

The rearrangement uses TRBV7-2 and TRBJ1-1; D ambiguous. Germline CDR1 reads SGHTA; CDR2 reads FQGNSA. This CDR3 region has 14 residues. The V end lost 8 bases, the J end lost 0 bases, and 13 bases lay between the germline ends. The CDR3 sequence: CASVLTGMNTEAFF. The CDR3 DNA sequence: TGTGCCAGCGTACTTACCGGGATGAACACTGAAGCTTTCTTT.

The V gene is TRBV2, the J gene TRBJ2-7; TRBD1 or TRBD2 may be the D gene (5 bases each). The CDR3 runs to 14 residues. V lost 6 bases and J 1 base, leaving 13 bases between the germline ends. Germline values: CDR1 SNHLY, CDR2 FYNNEI. This CDR3 is CASRRGTASYEQYF. The CDR3 coding sequence is TGTGCCAGCAGGAGAGGGACGGCTTCCTACGAGCAGTACTTC.